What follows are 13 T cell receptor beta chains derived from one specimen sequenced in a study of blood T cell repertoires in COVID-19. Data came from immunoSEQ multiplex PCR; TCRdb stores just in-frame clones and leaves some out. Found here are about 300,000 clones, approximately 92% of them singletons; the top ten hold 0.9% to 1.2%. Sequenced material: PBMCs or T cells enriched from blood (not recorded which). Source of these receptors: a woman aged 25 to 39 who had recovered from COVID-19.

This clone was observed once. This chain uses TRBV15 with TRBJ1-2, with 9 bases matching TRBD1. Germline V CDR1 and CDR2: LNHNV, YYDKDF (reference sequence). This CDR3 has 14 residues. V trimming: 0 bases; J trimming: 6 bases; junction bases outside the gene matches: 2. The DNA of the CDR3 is TGTGCCACCAGCAGAGATGGGACAGGGAATGGCTACACCTTC. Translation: CATSRDGTGNGYTF.

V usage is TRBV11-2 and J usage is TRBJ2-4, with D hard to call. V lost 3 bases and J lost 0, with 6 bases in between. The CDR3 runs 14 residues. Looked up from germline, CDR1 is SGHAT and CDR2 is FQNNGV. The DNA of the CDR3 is TGTGCCAGCAGCTTGCGGTTAGCCAAAAACATTCAGTACTTC. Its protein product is CASSLRLAKNIQYF.

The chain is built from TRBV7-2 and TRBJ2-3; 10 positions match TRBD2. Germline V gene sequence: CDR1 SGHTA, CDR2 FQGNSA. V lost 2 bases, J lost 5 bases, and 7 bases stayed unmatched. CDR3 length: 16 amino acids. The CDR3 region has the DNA TGTGCCAGCAGCTTAAGTGCTAGCGGGAGATTAGATACGCAGTATTTT. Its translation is CASSLSASGRLDTQYF.

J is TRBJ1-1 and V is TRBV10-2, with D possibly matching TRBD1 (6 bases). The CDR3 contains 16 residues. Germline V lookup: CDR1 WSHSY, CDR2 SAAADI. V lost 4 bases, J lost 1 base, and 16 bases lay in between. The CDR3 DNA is TGCGCCAGCAGTGGCACAGGGTGGGACGCGAACACTGAAGCTTTCTTT. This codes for CASSGTGWDANTEAFF.

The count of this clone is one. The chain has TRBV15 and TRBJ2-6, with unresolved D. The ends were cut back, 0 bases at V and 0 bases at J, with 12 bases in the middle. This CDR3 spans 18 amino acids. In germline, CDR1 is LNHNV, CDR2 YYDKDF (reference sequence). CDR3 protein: CATSRDPIVLSGANVLTF. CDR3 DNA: TGTGCCACCAGCAGAGATCCTATTGTCCTCTCTGGGGCCAACGTCCTGACTTTC.

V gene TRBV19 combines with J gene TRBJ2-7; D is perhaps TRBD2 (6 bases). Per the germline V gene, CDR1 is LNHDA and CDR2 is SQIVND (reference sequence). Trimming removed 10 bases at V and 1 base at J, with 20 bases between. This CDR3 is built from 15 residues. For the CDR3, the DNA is TGTGCCACCACTCCCGGAGGGTCTTTATCCTACGAGCAGTACTTC. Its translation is CATTPGGSLSYEQYF.

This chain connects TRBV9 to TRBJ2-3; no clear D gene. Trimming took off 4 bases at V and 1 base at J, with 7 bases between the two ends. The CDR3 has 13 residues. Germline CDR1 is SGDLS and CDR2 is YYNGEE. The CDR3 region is CASSPQGTDTQYF. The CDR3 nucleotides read TGTGCCAGCAGCCCCCAGGGCACAGATACGCAGTATTTT.

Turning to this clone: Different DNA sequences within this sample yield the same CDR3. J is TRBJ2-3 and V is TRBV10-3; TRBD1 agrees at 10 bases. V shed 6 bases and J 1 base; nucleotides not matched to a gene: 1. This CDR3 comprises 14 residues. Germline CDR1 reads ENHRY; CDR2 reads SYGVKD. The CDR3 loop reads CAIRGTGGTDTQYF. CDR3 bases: TGTGCCATCAGGGGGACAGGGGGCACAGATACGCAGTATTTT.

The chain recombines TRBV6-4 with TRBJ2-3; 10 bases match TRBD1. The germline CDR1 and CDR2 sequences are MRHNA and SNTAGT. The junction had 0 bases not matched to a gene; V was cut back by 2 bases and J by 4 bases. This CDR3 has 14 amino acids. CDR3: CASSDGTGADTQYF. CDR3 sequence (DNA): TGTGCCAGCAGTGACGGGACAGGGGCAGATACGCAGTATTTT.

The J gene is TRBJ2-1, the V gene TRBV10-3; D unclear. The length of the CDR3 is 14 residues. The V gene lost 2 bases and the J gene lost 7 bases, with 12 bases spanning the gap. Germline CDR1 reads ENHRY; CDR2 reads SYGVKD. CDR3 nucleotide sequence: TGTGCCATCAGTGAGGAGGTGGCTTTGAATGAGCAGTTCTTC. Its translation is CAISEEVALNEQFF.

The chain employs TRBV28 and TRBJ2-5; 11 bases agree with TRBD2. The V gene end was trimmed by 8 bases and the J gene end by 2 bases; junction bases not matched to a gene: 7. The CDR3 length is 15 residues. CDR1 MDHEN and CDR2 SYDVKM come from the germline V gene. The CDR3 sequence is CASLTSGRSQETQYF. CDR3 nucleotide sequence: TGTGCCAGCCTAACTAGCGGGAGATCACAAGAGACCCAGTACTTC.

In DNA form, the CDR3 reads TGTGCCAGCAGCTCCCGGCTCGCAGGGACTGAAGCTTTCTTT. Amino acids: CASSSRLAGTEAFF. The rearrangement links TRBV5-4 to TRBJ1-1; D perhaps matches TRBD1 (5 bases). CDR1 and CDR2 from the germline V gene are SGHNT and YYREEE (reference sequence). This CDR3 has 14 residues. V was shortened by 3 bases and J by 5 bases, with 14 bases between the two germline ends.

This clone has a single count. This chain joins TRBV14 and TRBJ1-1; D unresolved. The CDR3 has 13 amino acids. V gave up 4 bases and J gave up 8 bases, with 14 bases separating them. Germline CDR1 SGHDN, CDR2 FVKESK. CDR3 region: CASSPASPGEAFF. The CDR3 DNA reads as TGTGCCAGCAGCCCTGCTTCGCCCGGGGAAGCTTTCTTT.